A selection of T cell receptor beta chains follows, all from one sample in a study of blood T cell repertoires in COVID-19. Sequencing used immunoSEQ multiplex PCR; TCRdb keeps in-frame clones, though not all of them. Among 200,000 or so clones listed, approximately 84% were seen once. Sequenced sample: peripheral blood. The source is a human donor with acute or convalescent COVID-19. The donor label of this sample is uncertain. The CDR3 runs from the conserved cysteine through the conserved F or W. D genes are given only for firm matches. The size entry is marked missing in some rows and otherwise reads once, few, many or a size class.

v_gene	j_gene	abundance	d_gene	CDR3nt	CDR3aa
TRBV28	TRBJ2-7	once	-	TGTGCCAGCAGTAGGGGCGACCTCTCCCAGGGCGAGCAGTACTTC	CASSRGDLSQGEQYF
TRBV12-3/TRBV12-4	TRBJ1-5	-	-	TGTGCCAGCAGTTTGGCGGGGTTACAGCCCCAGCATTTT	CASSLAGLQPQHF
TRBV6-2/TRBV6-3	TRBJ2-3	once	TRBD1	TGTGCCAGCAGTCCCGACAGGACAGGTGGGGATACGCAGTATTTT	CASSPDRTGGDTQYF
TRBV5-8	TRBJ1-3	few	-	TGTGCCAGCAGGGCCACAGGTCCTGGCACCATATATTTT	CASRATGPGTIYF
TRBV19	TRBJ2-2	-	-	TGTGCCAGTAGTAGTCAGGTGAACACCGGGGAGCTGTTTTTT	CASSSQVNTGELFF
TRBV7-9	TRBJ2-6	-	-	TGTGCCAGCAGCACCCGAGGGCGGAGGGACAGTGACTCTGGGGCCAACGTCCTGACTTTC	CASSTRGRRDSDSGANVLTF
TRBV9	TRBJ2-7	-	-	TGTGCCAGCAGCCCCGGGGAATCCTACGAGCAGTACTTC	CASSPGESYEQYF
TRBV30	TRBJ2-5	-	TRBD2	TGTGCCTGGAGACTAGCGGGAGGCGAGACCCAGTACTTC	CAWRLAGGETQYF
TRBV19	TRBJ1-2	-	TRBD1	TGTGCCAGTAGTATAACCTCGACAGGGAGGCCCCTTGGCTACACCTTC	CASSITSTGRPLGYTF
TRBV7-9	TRBJ1-4	-	-	TGTGCCAGCAGCTTAGATCTACAGGGCCTTGGGGAAAAACTGTTTTTT	CASSLDLQGLGEKLFF
TRBV28	TRBJ1-2	many	-	TGTGCCAGCGGGAAGGACTTTAACTATGGCTACACCTTC	CASGKDFNYGYTF
TRBV7-9	TRBJ1-5	-	-	TGTGCCAGCAGCTTAGGACTGGGCAATCAGCCCCAGCATTTT	CASSLGLGNQPQHF
TRBV5-1	TRBJ1-2	once	TRBD1	TGCGCCAGCAGCCGGGGACAGGAGTACTATGGCTACACCTTC	CASSRGQEYYGYTF
TRBV21-1	TRBJ2-4	-	-	TGTGCCAGCAGCAAAGAACTTTCCAAAAACATTCAGTACTTC	CASSKELSKNIQYF
TRBV6-5	TRBJ2-7	-	-	TGTGCCAGCAGCGCGGGCTCCGCAAGCTCCTACGAGCAGTACTTC	CASSAGSASSYEQYF
TRBV28	TRBJ2-5	once	-	TGTGCCAGCAGTCTAACCCGGGAGACCCAGTACTTC	CASSLTRETQYF
TRBV25-1	TRBJ1-4	-	-	TGTGCCAGCAGTGAAGGAGGTTCTAATGAAAAACTGTTTTTT	CASSEGGSNEKLFF
TRBV28	TRBJ2-5	-	-	TGTGCCAGCAGTTTGAGCTCAGGGAAAAGCGGGGAGACCCAGTACTTC	CASSLSSGKSGETQYF
TRBV5-1	TRBJ2-3	-	TRBD1	TGCGCCAGCAGCGGGGGACAGGGGCGAGGTACCACAGATACGCAGTATTTT	CASSGGQGRGTTDTQYF
TRBV19	TRBJ2-1	-	TRBD2	TGTGCCAGTAGTATCTATAGCGGGGGGGACAATGAGCAGTTCTTC	CASSIYSGGDNEQFF
TRBV30	TRBJ1-5	once	-	TGTGCCTGGACGAGACGGGTGACTGAGCCCCAGCATTTT	CAWTRRVTEPQHF
TRBV5-1	TRBJ2-3	few	TRBD2	TGCGCCAGCAAGGCTGCGGGAGCAAGAGATACGCAGTATTTT	CASKAAGARDTQYF
TRBV11-2	TRBJ1-5	-	-	TGTGCCAGCAGCTTAGTCTCGGGGCAGCCCCAGCATTTT	CASSLVSGQPQHF
TRBV5-4	TRBJ1-5	-	-	TGTGCCAGCAGCTCACAGGGCAGCAATCAGCCCCAGCATTTT	CASSSQGSNQPQHF
TRBV30	TRBJ1-3	-	-	TGTGCCACCGAAACAGGCCCTGGAAACACCATATATTTT	CATETGPGNTIYF
TRBV6-5	TRBJ1-5	-	TRBD1	TGTGCCAGCAGTTACACAACAGGGGCGGATCAGCCCCAGCATTTT	CASSYTTGADQPQHF
TRBV28	TRBJ1-5	-	-	TGTGCCAGCAGTATCGCAGGGTTAAATCAGCCCCAGCATTTT	CASSIAGLNQPQHF
TRBV10-3	TRBJ1-5	once	-	TGTGCCATCAGTGAGTCGGGCGGGAGCAATCAGCCCCAGCATTTT	CAISESGGSNQPQHF
TRBV29-1	TRBJ1-1	-	TRBD1	TGCAGCGGCCGGGGACAGGGGATAGGGAACACTGAAGCTTTCTTT	CSGRGQGIGNTEAFF
TRBV27	TRBJ1-5	few	-	TGTGCCAGCAGATCTTTTTATAGCAATCAGCCCCAGCATTTT	CASRSFYSNQPQHF
TRBV3-1/TRBV3-2	TRBJ2-5	-	-	TGTGCCAGCAGCCAGAGAACGTACCAAGAGACCCAGTACTTC	CASSQRTYQETQYF
TRBV24-1	TRBJ2-3	-	TRBD2	TGTGCCACCGCGGGACTAGCGGGAGTGGCAGATACGCAGTATTTT	CATAGLAGVADTQYF
TRBV7-2	TRBJ1-6	-	-	TGTGCCAGCAGCTTAACAGGGTACAATTCACCCCTCCACTTT	CASSLTGYNSPLHF
TRBV5-1	TRBJ2-5	-	TRBD2	TGCGCCAGCACCTCGTCGGGGGGGTACCAAGAGACCCAGTACTTC	CASTSSGGYQETQYF
TRBV7-3	TRBJ2-1	-	-	TGTGCCAGCAGCCGAGGAGGGGTAGCTCAATACAATGAGCAGTTCTTC	CASSRGGVAQYNEQFF
TRBV5-1	TRBJ1-2	few	TRBD1	TGCGCCAGCACCTTGGCGGGACAGGGGATCGACGGCTACACCTTC	CASTLAGQGIDGYTF
TRBV7-9	TRBJ1-1	once	-	TGTGCCAGCAGCTTTAGTGAGAACACTGAAGCTTTCTTT	CASSFSENTEAFF
TRBV27	TRBJ1-1	few	TRBD1	TGTGCCAGCAGCCTCCAGGGGGCTCGGGCTTTCTTT	CASSLQGARAFF
TRBV3-1/TRBV3-2	TRBJ2-7	-	TRBD1	TGTGCCAGCAGCCAAGAAGGGCGGACAGGGGGCTTCGAGCAGTACTTC	CASSQEGRTGGFEQYF
TRBV7-7	TRBJ2-7	-	-	TGTGCCAGCAGCTCTAACAGGGCCGGCGAGCAGTACTTC	CASSSNRAGEQYF
TRBV27	TRBJ2-1	-	-	TGTGCCAGCACCGGACGCGGGGTTAAAAGCGCCTACAATGAGCAGTTCTTC	CASTGRGVKSAYNEQFF
TRBV2	TRBJ2-5	few	-	TGTGCCAGCAGTGGGCCGGGGGAGACCCAGTACTTC	CASSGPGETQYF
TRBV5-1	TRBJ2-5	-	TRBD1	TGCGCCAGCAGCTTGGCCGGGACAGGGGGAGGGGAGACCCAGTACTTC	CASSLAGTGGGETQYF
TRBV3-1/TRBV3-2	TRBJ2-7	-	TRBD2	TGTGCCAGCAGCCAAGCACTAGCGGGATATTACGAGCAGTACTTC	CASSQALAGYYEQYF